This TCR beta chain stems from a study of blood T cell repertoires in COVID-19. As for the study in general: Acute and convalescent COVID-19 samples came from the United States, Italy and Spain. PBMCs, B-cell-depleted T cells, or T cells were the source of the cDNA or gDNA that made up the material.

Germline values: CDR1 SGHDN, CDR2 FVKESK. The CDR3 spans 14 residues. V lost 4 bases and J lost 5, with 12 bases in between. This clone occurred a few times. Original handling: Estimated nucleated cell counts came from reference gene primer amplification. The method was immunoSEQ multiplex PCR; TCRdb's version includes in-frame clones alone and lacks a portion of them. Clone size and the V and J calls come from that table; the DNA yielded D and trimming. Among about 150,000 clones, more than 80% were seen once, and the ten largest hold approximately 8.4%. This chain joins TRBV14 and TRBJ1-5; TRBD1 is a possible D gene (6 bases). The receptor was isolated from a human donor with acute or convalescent COVID-19. The donor label of this sample is uncertain. Sample: peripheral blood. The CDR3 nucleotides are TGTGCCAGCAGCCTCCGGACAGCCCATCAGCCCCAGCATTTT. Residues: CASSLRTAHQPQHF.